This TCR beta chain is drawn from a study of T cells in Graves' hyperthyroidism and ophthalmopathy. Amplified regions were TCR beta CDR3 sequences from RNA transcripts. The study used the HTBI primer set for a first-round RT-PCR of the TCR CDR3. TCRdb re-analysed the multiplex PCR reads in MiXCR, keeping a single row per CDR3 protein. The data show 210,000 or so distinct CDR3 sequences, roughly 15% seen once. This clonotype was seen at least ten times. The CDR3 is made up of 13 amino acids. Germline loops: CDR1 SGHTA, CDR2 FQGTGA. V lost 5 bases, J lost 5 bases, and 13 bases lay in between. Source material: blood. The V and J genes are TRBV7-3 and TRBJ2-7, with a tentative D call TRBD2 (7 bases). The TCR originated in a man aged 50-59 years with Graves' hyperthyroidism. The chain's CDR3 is CASSQQGGDEQYF. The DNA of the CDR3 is TGTGCCAGCAGCCAACAGGGAGGGGACGAGCAGTACTTC.